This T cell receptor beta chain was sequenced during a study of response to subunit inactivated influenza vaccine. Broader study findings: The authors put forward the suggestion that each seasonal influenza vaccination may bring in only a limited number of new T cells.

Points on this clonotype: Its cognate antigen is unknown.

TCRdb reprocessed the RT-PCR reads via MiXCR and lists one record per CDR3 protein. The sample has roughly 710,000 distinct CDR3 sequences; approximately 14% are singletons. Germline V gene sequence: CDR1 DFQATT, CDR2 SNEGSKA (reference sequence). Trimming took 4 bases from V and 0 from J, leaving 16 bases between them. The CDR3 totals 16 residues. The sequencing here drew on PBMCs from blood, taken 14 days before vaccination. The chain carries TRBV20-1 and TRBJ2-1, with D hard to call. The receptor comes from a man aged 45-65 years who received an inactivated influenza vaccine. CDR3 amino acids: CSAKSISGVSYNEQFF. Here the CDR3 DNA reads TGCAGTGCTAAGTCGATATCCGGTGTCTCCTACAATGAGCAGTTCTTC.